The 31 T cell receptor beta chains below all came from one sample that was sequenced in a study of blood T cell repertoires in COVID-19. Generated by immunoSEQ multiplex PCR, the TCRdb table keeps only in-frame clones and is missing some. Counted here are about 130,000 clones, less than 90% occurring once; the ten biggest clones make up roughly 30%. The sample consisted of peripheral blood. Receptors were obtained from an elderly woman with acute or convalescent COVID-19.

V usage is TRBV18 and J usage is TRBJ1-1, with D unclear. V gave up 4 bases and J gave up 6 bases, with 12 bases separating them. The CDR3 is 13 amino acids. Germline lookup yields CDR1 KGHSH and CDR2 LQKENI. CDR3 protein: CASSRGLDSEAFF. DNA for the CDR3: TGTGCCAGCTCACGAGGATTGGATTCTGAAGCTTTCTTT. Looking up the rest from reference TRBV18 and TRBJ1-1 gives the full variable domain: NAGVMQNPRHLVRRRGQEARLRCSPMKGHSHVYWYRQLPEEGLKFMVYLQKENIIDESGMPKERFSAEFPKEGPSILRIQQVVRGDSAAYFCASSRGLDSEAFFGQGTRLTVV.

This clone has only one observation. In DNA, the CDR3 is TGTGCCACCAGTGATTCCCCTAGTCTAGCGGGGGGGTATGAGCAGTTCTTC. Protein product: CATSDSPSLAGGYEQFF. The chain carries TRBV24-1 and TRBJ2-1; 12 positions match TRBD2. Germline CDR1 and CDR2: KGHDR and SFDVKD. The trim removed 2 bases at V and 8 bases at J, leaving 9 bases unmatched. This CDR3 spans 17 amino acids.

The chain employs TRBV19 and TRBJ1-2, with 10 positions matching TRBD1. The CDR3 has 15 residues. Germline CDR1 and CDR2: LNHDA and SQIVND (reference sequence). V was clipped by 3 bases and J by 4 bases; unmatched bases: 5. CDR3 coding DNA: TGTGCCAGTAGTATCGGGGACAGGGGTCCCTATGGCTACACCTTC. This encodes CASSIGDRGPYGYTF.

The V call is TRBV18, the J call TRBJ1-6; TRBD1 agrees at 8 bases. Germline loops: CDR1 KGHSH, CDR2 LQKENI. V shed 6 bases, J shed 6 bases, and the junction held 7 bases outside the gene matches. This CDR3 spans 15 amino acids. CDR3 sequence reads: CASSPDRVGNSPLHF. DNA of the CDR3: TGTGCCAGCTCTCCGGACAGGGTCGGTAATTCACCCCTCCACTTT.

This chain links TRBV19 with TRBJ2-3; 7 bases align to TRBD1. The J segment lost 0 bases and the V segment lost 7 bases, leaving 7 bases of the junction unmatched. The CDR3 loop spans 15 amino acids. Germline loops: CDR1 LNHDA, CDR2 SQIVND (reference sequence). CDR3 nucleotides: TGTGCCAGTACCAGACAGGGCCCGAGCACAGATACGCAGTATTTT. Translated: CASTRQGPSTDTQYF.

This clone was detected a few times. The rearrangement links TRBV6-5 to TRBJ1-6; D is unclear. This CDR3 spans 14 amino acids. Germline CDR1 reads MNHEY; CDR2 reads SVGAGI. Trimming stripped 7 bases from V and 0 bases from J, with 7 bases between. The CDR3 nucleotides are TGTGCCAGCACCGATAGCTCCTATAATTCACCCCTCCACTTT. It codes for CASTDSSYNSPLHF.

The chain has TRBV19 and TRBJ1-1; D may be TRBD1 (5 bases). The germline V and J ends were trimmed by 8 bases and 1 base, with 5 bases remaining between them. Germline assignment: CDR1 LNHDA and CDR2 SQIVND (reference sequence). This CDR3 spans 11 amino acids. The CDR3 nucleotides read TGTGCCAGTCAGGGGAACACTGAAGCTTTCTTT. Translated: CASQGNTEAFF. Full variable domain (remainder filled in from reference TRBV19 and TRBJ1-1): DGGITQSPKYLFRKEGQNVTLSCEQNLNHDAMYWYRQDPGQGLRLIYYSQIVNDFQKGDIAEGYSVSREKKESFPLTVTSAQKNPTAFYLCASQGNTEAFFGQGTRLTVV.

The V and J genes are TRBV18 and TRBJ1-2; no definite D call. Looked up from germline, CDR1 is KGHSH and CDR2 is LQKENI. V was trimmed by 0 bases and J by 4 bases, leaving 9 bases between them. This CDR3 has 14 amino acids. CDR3 nucleotides: TGTGCCAGCTCACCACCTTCGGAGACCTATGGCTACACCTTC. Protein: CASSPPSETYGYTF.

This chain connects TRBV18 to TRBJ1-6, with D unresolved. CDR1 and CDR2 from the germline V gene are KGHSH and LQKENI. Trimming took off 4 bases at V and 6 bases at J, with 7 bases between the two ends. This CDR3 has 13 amino acids. The CDR3 DNA reads as TGTGCCAGCTCACTTCCTACTAATTCACCCCTCCACTTT. Translated: CASSLPTNSPLHF.

The V gene is TRBV5-4, the J gene TRBJ1-2; D call uncertain. The germline V gene has CDR1 SGHNT and CDR2 YYREEE (reference sequence). There are 14 residues in the CDR3. The V gene lost 3 bases and the J gene lost 5 bases, with 14 bases spanning the gap. CDR3 sequence (DNA): TGTGCCAGCAGCTCAGACGAGGGCCCTTATGGCTACACCTTC. It specifies CASSSDEGPYGYTF. The full variable domain, completed using reference TRBV5-4 and TRBJ1-2, is ETGVTQSPTHLIKTRGQQVTLRCSSQSGHNTVSWYQQALGQGPQFIFQYYREEENGRGNFPPRFSGLQFPNYSSELNVNALELDDSALYLCASSSDEGPYGYTFGSGTRLTVV.

The chain carries TRBV4-1 and TRBJ1-1; unclear D gene. The V end lost 4 bases, the J end lost 0 bases, and 12 bases lay between the germline ends. Germline CDR1 is MGHRA and CDR2 is YSYEKL. This CDR3 comprises 15 residues. CDR3 region: CASSLFGQMNTEAFF. CDR3 nucleotides: TGCGCCAGCAGCCTGTTTGGGCAGATGAACACTGAAGCTTTCTTT.

This rearrangement joins TRBV5-1 to TRBJ1-3; D remains ambiguous. The CDR3 length is 14 residues. Trimming left V 3 bases short and J 6 bases short, with 13 bases between. Germline V gene data show CDR1 as SGHRS and CDR2 as YFSETQ. Here the CDR3 DNA reads TGCGCCAGCAGCTCCGGCGGGCCCGAAAACACCATATATTTT. Its protein is CASSSGGPENTIYF.

This clone was seen once. Here the CDR3 reads CASSEAPGQASPLHF. The CDR3 region has the DNA TGTGCCAGCAGTGAAGCTCCGGGACAGGCCTCACCCCTCCACTTT. The chain employs TRBV6-1 and TRBJ1-6; TRBD1 matches at 8 bases. This CDR3 is built from 15 residues. J gave up 10 bases and V 0 bases, and 5 bases lay outside the gene matches. Germline V gives CDR1 MNHNS, CDR2 SASEGT.

The chain couples TRBV6-2 or TRBV6-3 to TRBJ1-4; 10 bases are a match to TRBD1. The CDR3 sequence is 15 residues long. The V gene's germline CDR1 is MNHEY and CDR2 SVGEGT. With 4 bases clipped from V and 6 bases from J, the junction kept 5 bases outside the gene matches. In DNA, the CDR3 is TGTGCCAGCAGTTCTTGGACAGGGGGAGATGAAAAACTGTTTTTT. It translates to CASSSWTGGDEKLFF.

The chain recombines TRBV28 with TRBJ1-2; D is possibly TRBD1 (6 bases). V was shortened by 7 bases and J by 4 bases, with 16 bases between the two germline ends. This CDR3 is built from 14 residues. Germline CDR1 reads MDHEN; CDR2 reads SYDVKM. CDR3 amino acids: CASTIQGEVYGYTF. In DNA form, the CDR3 reads TGTGCCAGCACCATACAGGGAGAGGTCTATGGCTACACCTTC.

CDR3 in DNA: TGTGCCAGCAGACAGGGGTACACTGAAGCTTTCTTT. Its translation is CASRQGYTEAFF. This chain uses TRBV3-1 (or the pseudogene TRBV3-2) with TRBJ1-1; TRBD1 matches at 7 bases. Losses at the gene ends were 6 bases for V and 3 bases for J; bases not matched to a gene: 1. The CDR3 is made up of 12 amino acids. Germline CDR1 LGHDT, CDR2 YNNKEL (reference sequence).

This clone appeared a few times. This chain uses TRBV6-5 with TRBJ1-5; no clear D gene. V was clipped by 7 bases and J by 1 base, with 11 bases between them. This CDR3 comprises 14 residues. Germline V gene lookup returns CDR1 MNHEY and CDR2 SVGAGI. CDR3: CASTRAGSNQPQHF. In DNA, the CDR3 is TGTGCCAGCACTCGAGCGGGGAGCAATCAGCCCCAGCATTTT.

The chain is built from TRBV12-3 or TRBV12-4 and TRBJ2-7; TRBD1 aligns across 8 bases. The trim removed 5 bases at V and 5 bases at J, leaving 5 bases unmatched. This CDR3 is 13 amino acids long. This CDR3 is CASSHRDRNEQYV. The CDR3 bases are TGTGCCAGCAGTCATCGGGACAGGAACGAGCAGTACGTC.

The J gene is TRBJ1-1, the V gene TRBV5-4; D perhaps matches TRBD1 (5 bases). This CDR3 region has 12 residues. Germline values: CDR1 SGHNT, CDR2 YYREEE (reference sequence). The V gene lost 3 bases and the J gene lost 7 bases, with 10 bases spanning the gap. Written as DNA, the CDR3 is TGTGCCAGCAGCTGGGGGGGGTATGAAGCTTTCTTT. Residues: CASSWGGYEAFF. The full variable domain, its missing parts supplied by reference TRBV5-4 and TRBJ1-1, is ETGVTQSPTHLIKTRGQQVTLRCSSQSGHNTVSWYQQALGQGPQFIFQYYREEENGRGNFPPRFSGLQFPNYSSELNVNALELDDSALYLCASSWGGYEAFFGQGTRLTVV.

The gene calls are TRBV5-1 and TRBJ1-3; D is unresolved. CDR3 size: 17 residues. Trimming left V 5 bases short and J 0 bases short, with 18 bases between. CDR1 and CDR2 from the germline V gene are SGHRS and YFSETQ. CDR3: CASRQDGGTSSGNTIYF. The CDR3 nucleotides are TGCGCCAGCAGACAAGACGGCGGCACTTCCTCTGGAAACACCATATATTTT.

The chain links TRBV9 to TRBJ2-1; the D gene is possibly TRBD2 (5 bases). The CDR3 covers 16 residues. The germline CDR1 and CDR2 sequences are SGDLS and YYNGEE. V gave up 0 bases and J gave up 3 bases, with 13 bases separating them. CDR3 residues: CASSVGGPTLYNEQFF. The DNA for the CDR3 is TGTGCCAGCAGCGTAGGCGGGCCCACCCTCTACAATGAGCAGTTCTTC.

This sequence joins TRBV15 and TRBJ1-5; TRBD1 might be the D (6 bases). Per the germline V gene, CDR1 is LNHNV and CDR2 is YYDKDF (reference sequence). Trimming cost V 9 bases and J 4 bases, with 13 bases left between them. CDR3 size: 13 residues. CDR3 amino acids: CATKDSLNQPQHF. Here the CDR3 DNA reads TGTGCCACGAAGGACAGCTTAAATCAGCCCCAGCATTTT. The complete variable domain, with remaining parts taken from reference TRBV15 and TRBJ1-5, reads DAMVIQNPRYQVTQFGKPVTLSCSQTLNHNVMYWYQQKSSQAPKLLFHYYDKDFNNEADTPDNFQSRRPNTSFCFLDIRSPGLGDTAMYLCATKDSLNQPQHFGDGTRLSIL.

CDR3 protein: CASSLYGRTSSGYTF. In DNA form, the CDR3 reads TGTGCCAGCAGTTTATACGGGCGGACATCGAGTGGCTACACCTTC. The rearrangement links TRBV27 to TRBJ1-2; maybe TRBD1 (5 bases). CDR3 size: 15 residues. V lost 1 base and J 7 bases, leaving 16 bases between the germline ends. From germline, CDR1 is MNHEY and CDR2 SMNVEV (reference sequence).

V gene TRBV4-1 combines with J gene TRBJ1-5, with D possibly TRBD1 on 6 matching bases. Germline V gene data show CDR1 as MGHRA and CDR2 as YSYEKL. The CDR3 covers 16 residues. V lost 3 bases and J 4 bases, leaving 16 bases between the germline ends. The CDR3 sequence is CASSHSQGMDNQPQHF. For the CDR3, the DNA is TGCGCCAGCAGCCATTCACAGGGAATGGATAATCAGCCCCAGCATTTT.

V and J are TRBV5-1 and TRBJ2-3; unclear D gene. CDR3 size: 15 residues. V gave up 0 bases and J gave up 2 bases, with 10 bases separating them. CDR1 is SGHRS and CDR2 is YFSETQ in the germline V gene. The CDR3 is CASSLDARATDTQYF. CDR3 DNA sequence: TGCGCCAGCAGCTTGGACGCCCGAGCCACAGATACGCAGTATTTT.

The chain couples TRBV6-4 to TRBJ1-1; maybe TRBD1 (5 bases). This CDR3 is built from 13 residues. V dropped 6 bases and J dropped 1 base, with 9 bases sitting between them. The germline V gene has CDR1 MRHNA and CDR2 SNTAGT. CDR3 sequence: CASSSGQNTEAFF. CDR3 sequence (DNA): TGTGCCAGCAGCTCCGGACAGAACACTGAAGCTTTCTTT.

The chain uses TRBV20-1 and TRBJ1-2, with D uncertain. This CDR3 is built from 11 residues. Germline-derived CDR1 and CDR2 are DFQATT and SNEGSKA (reference sequence). The germline V and J ends were trimmed by 8 bases and 6 bases, with 13 bases remaining between them. In DNA, the CDR3 is TGCAGTTTAGGGCTAGCCCATGGCTACACCTTC. Its protein is CSLGLAHGYTF.

The V call is TRBV6-1, the J call TRBJ1-5; TRBD1 matches at 8 bases. Trimming removed 3 bases from V and 4 bases from J; junction bases left unmatched: 2. The length of the CDR3 is 14 residues. Per the germline V gene, CDR1 is MNHNS and CDR2 is SASEGT. CDR3 nucleotide sequence: TGTGCCAGCAGTGACCACAGGGGGAATCAGCCCCAGCATTTT. This encodes CASSDHRGNQPQHF.

The V call is TRBV5-4, the J call TRBJ2-7; possibly TRBD2 for D (5 bases). Germline CDR1 SGHNT, CDR2 YYREEE (reference sequence). V was cut by 4 bases and J by 0 bases, with 11 bases left in between. This CDR3 comprises 14 residues. CDR3 coding DNA: TGTGCCAGCAGCAAGCTAGGGAGCTCCTACGAGCAGTACTTC. Translating it yields CASSKLGSSYEQYF.

J is TRBJ1-2 and V is TRBV6-5; 7 positions agree with TRBD1. This CDR3 is built from 15 residues. Germline values: CDR1 MNHEY, CDR2 SVGAGI. Germline trimming cut 6 bases from V and 0 bases from J; bases unmatched to any gene: 7. CDR3 nucleotides: TGTGCCAGCAGAAGAACAGGGGTTGCTAACTATGGCTACACCTTC. Residues: CASRRTGVANYGYTF.

The chain has TRBV13 and TRBJ1-1; possibly TRBD1 for D (6 bases). The CDR3 runs 17 residues. Trimming cost V 5 bases and J 2 bases, with 21 bases left between them. Germline values: CDR1 PRHDT, CDR2 FYEKMQ (reference sequence). The CDR3 reads CASSPPGGGPANTEAFF. The CDR3 bases are TGTGCCAGCAGCCCCCCCGGGGGGGGGCCGGCTAACACTGAAGCTTTCTTT. The full variable domain, completed using reference TRBV13 and TRBJ1-1, is AAGVIQSPRHLIKEKRETATLKCYPIPRHDTVYWYQQGPGQDPQFLISFYEKMQSDKGSIPDRFSAQQFSDYHSELNMSSLELGDSALYFCASSPPGGGPANTEAFFGQGTRLTVV.